The sequence of this TCR beta chain was determined in a study of T cell responses to AZD1222 COVID-19 vaccine. Germline lookup yields CDR1 SGDLS and CDR2 YYNGEE. The CDR3 has 14 amino acids. V gave up 3 bases and J gave up 8 bases, with 17 bases separating them. Worth noting for this clone: Antigen unknown.

Study-level findings and limits: Donors were mostly white British, more females; clonal diversity possibly underestimated. Among those given AZD1222, only five or six were seropositive at baseline. An increase in Spike-specific TCR breadth and depth was observed after two AZD1222 doses.

Using immunoSEQ multiplex PCR, the repertoire was profiled, and TCRdb retains in-frame clones only, with some absent. The sample consists of roughly 120,000 clones, 86% of them appearing once. The receptor was isolated from an adult who received the AZD1222 COVID-19 vaccine. The J gene is TRBJ1-2, the V gene TRBV9, with D perhaps TRBD1 (5 bases). Source: peripheral blood, taken 28 days after the second AZD1222 dose. CDR3 nucleotide sequence: TGTGCCAGCAGCGCACCCAAGGCAGGGAAAGGCTACACCTTC. This encodes CASSAPKAGKGYTF.